These 10 T cell receptor beta chains came from one sample sequenced in a study of T cell responses to AZD1222 COVID-19 vaccine. Method: immunoSEQ multiplex PCR; TCRdb's copy keeps in-frame clones and lacks some. This repertoire shows 75,000 to 100,000 clones, about 88% found once; its top ten account for 2.8%. Specimen: peripheral blood, collected on day 0 of AZD1222 vaccination. Source of these receptors: an adult in good health.

The chain is built from TRBV12-3 or TRBV12-4 and TRBJ1-1, with D possibly matching TRBD1 (5 bases). There are 12 residues in the CDR3. Between the trimmed V and J ends, which lost 5 bases and 3 bases, there was a span of 7 bases. In DNA, the CDR3 is TGTGCCAGCAGTCAGGGTTACACTGAAGCTTTCTTT. Encoded protein: CASSQGYTEAFF.

V and J are TRBV20-1 and TRBJ2-7; D gene unclear. This CDR3 region has 11 residues. The germline CDR1 and CDR2 sequences are DFQATT and SNEGSKA (reference sequence). With 4 bases removed from V and 5 bases from J, the gap between germline ends came to 9 bases. CDR3 DNA: TGCAGTGCTAAGGACGTCGACGAGCAGTACTTC. It codes for CSAKDVDEQYF.

The chain combines TRBV6-1 with TRBJ1-1; TRBD1 is a possible D gene (6 bases). This CDR3 has 16 amino acids. Germline V gene lookup returns CDR1 MNHNS and CDR2 SASEGT. The ends were cut back, 3 bases at V and 1 base at J, with 15 bases in the middle. In nucleotides, the CDR3 is TGTGCCAGCAGTGATCGAAGAGGGGGGTCGAACACTGAAGCTTTCTTT. Translated, it gives CASSDRRGGSNTEAFF.

The V and J genes are TRBV10-3 and TRBJ2-1; D unresolved. The CDR3 contains 13 residues. The V end lost 6 bases, the J end lost 6 bases, and 12 bases lay between the germline ends. Germline values: CDR1 ENHRY, CDR2 SYGVKD. CDR3 sequence: CAIRTPGGNEQFF. CDR3 nucleotides: TGTGCCATCAGGACCCCGGGTGGCAATGAGCAGTTCTTC.

The chain combines TRBV7-9 with TRBJ1-2, with D tentatively TRBD1 (6 bases). V lost 2 bases and J lost 0, with 13 bases in between. This CDR3 comprises 16 residues. CDR1 is SEHNR, CDR2 FQNEAQ, per germline (reference sequence). The CDR3 reads CASSLPARTANYGYTF. CDR3 in DNA: TGTGCCAGCAGCTTACCAGCCCGGACAGCTAACTATGGCTACACCTTC.

J is TRBJ2-5 and V is TRBV29-1, with D uncertain. The CDR3 consists of 15 residues. V lost 0 bases, J lost 1 base, and 12 bases lay in between. Germline assignment: CDR1 SQVTM and CDR2 ANQGSEA. CDR3 coding DNA: TGCAGCGTTGAAGACATTGACAAAAGCCAAGAGACCCAGTACTTC. Translation: CSVEDIDKSQETQYF.

This clone has more than one count but fewer than ten. The V call is TRBV6-6, the J call TRBJ1-6; maybe TRBD1 (6 bases). The CDR3 loop spans 12 amino acids. The V end was cut by 6 bases, the J end by 10 bases, with 10 bases between. Germline CDR1 is MNHNY and CDR2 is SVGAGI (reference sequence). DNA of the CDR3: TGTGCCAGCAGAGAGCAGGGGTCACCCCTCCACTTT. Its translation: CASREQGSPLHF.

The chain couples TRBV28 to TRBJ2-2, with D uncertain. This CDR3 comprises 16 residues. Germline-derived CDR1 and CDR2 are MDHEN and SYDVKM. V dropped 6 bases and J dropped 0 bases, with 14 bases sitting between them. The CDR3 here is CASSFPWVANTGELFF. The CDR3 region has the DNA TGTGCCAGCAGCTTCCCGTGGGTAGCGAACACCGGGGAGCTGTTTTTT.

The chain combines TRBV27 with TRBJ1-1; a possible D gene is TRBD1 (5 bases). The CDR3 length is 15 residues. The germline V gene has CDR1 MNHEY and CDR2 SMNVEV (reference sequence). V lost 8 bases, J lost 5 bases, and 21 bases lay in between. For the CDR3, the DNA is TGTGCCAGCCACCCCGCCGGGGCAATTGGAACTGAAGCTTTCTTT. Its translation is CASHPAGAIGTEAFF.

The V gene is TRBV2, the J gene TRBJ2-7; D call uncertain. Per germline, CDR1 SNHLY and CDR2 FYNNEI. Trimming shortened V by 4 bases and J by 5 bases, and 9 bases separated the two germline ends. The CDR3 contains 12 residues. CDR3 residues: CASSGYSHEQYF. The CDR3 DNA is TGTGCCAGCAGTGGCTACAGCCACGAGCAGTACTTC.